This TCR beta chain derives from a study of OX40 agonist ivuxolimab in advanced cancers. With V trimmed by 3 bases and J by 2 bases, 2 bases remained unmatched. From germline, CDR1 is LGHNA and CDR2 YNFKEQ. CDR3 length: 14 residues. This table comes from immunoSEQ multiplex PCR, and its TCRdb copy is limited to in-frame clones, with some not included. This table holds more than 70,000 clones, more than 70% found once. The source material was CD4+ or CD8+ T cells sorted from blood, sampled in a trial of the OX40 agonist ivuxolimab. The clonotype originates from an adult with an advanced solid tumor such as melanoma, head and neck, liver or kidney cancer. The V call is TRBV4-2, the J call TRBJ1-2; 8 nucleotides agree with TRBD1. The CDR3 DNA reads TGTGCCAGCAGCCAGGACAGGGACAACTATGGCTACACCTTC. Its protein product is CASSQDRDNYGYTF.